This T cell receptor beta chain was recovered during a study of blood T cell repertoires in COVID-19 (dated by TCRdb to about 2020). Regarding the study in general: Samples covering the acute and convalescent phases of COVID-19 were provided by collaborators in the United States, Italy and Spain. The material from the prospective study consisted of cDNA or gDNA derived from T cells, B-cell-depleted T cells, or PBMCs. The dataset comprised deeply sampled blood TCRbeta repertoires from subjects exposed to, actively infected with, or recovered from COVID-19. A freely available public database, intended as a resource for researchers studying the immune response to SARS-CoV-2, is where the repertoires were released. The samples were drawn from two sources: the first 160 participants of the ongoing ImmuneRACE study, and over 950 subjects contributed by 6 global collaborators. Sample metadata almost always included a de-identified subject ID, COVID-19 status, age in years and sex. HLA class I and class II types, where available, came from metadata supplied by the sample provider rather than from assay-based typing. What the study reported, not specific to this receptor: How much clinical and demographic metadata was included differed by source and by participant, and the metadata was provided uncurated.

One collaborating source in Seattle enrolled patients during active infection and followed them longitudinally through the course of disease. Each collaborating institution followed its own protocols to collect whole blood in K2EDTA tubes. For TCRbeta analysis, collaborator samples were shipped as frozen whole blood, as isolated PBMCs, or as DNA extracted from either sample type. Remarks on this clone: Its antigen is not yet known. The sample holds no much larger clone one base away, and base qualities are not on file.

TCRbeta CDR3 regions were amplified from genomic DNA using the immunoSEQ Assay, a bias-controlled multiplex PCR. The authors' analysis ran thus. The number of nucleated cells in each sample was estimated by amplification of reference gene primers within the assay. To quantify the absolute abundance of each unique TCRbeta CDR3 rearrangement, sequence reads were collapsed and filtered. For each sample, productive Simpson clonality was calculated as the square root of Simpson's diversity index across productive rearrangements. TCRdb took over this immuneACCESS table, retaining in-frame rearrangements with V and J assigned. Such tables are incomplete; in checked studies, under half of the missing clones stem from an unresolved V gene, and the remainder is unexplained. From that table come the V and J calls and clone size; the DNA was used to work out D and trimming. Within this sample are some 290,000 clones, with around nine tenths of them counted one time only. 10% to 12% of the sample belongs to the ten largest clones.

The sequence was obtained from a young woman with COVID-19, enrolled during active disease. Sequenced material: peripheral blood.

The nucleotide sequence is given as TGTGCCCGTTTTGAGGGAGATAAAGAGACCCAGTACTTC. It specifies CARFEGDKETQYF. Recombination linked TRBV27 to TRBJ2-5, with a weak D call of TRBD2 (5 bases match). Counted from cysteine to phenylalanine, this CDR3 has 13 amino acids. The only DNA kept is the CDR3, 39 bases in frame from the first base. V and J are truncated by 11 bases and 3 bases respectively, leaving an intervening sequence of 16 bases. Taken from the germline V gene (reference sequence), the CDR1 and CDR2 loops are MNHEY and SMNVEV.